The 32 T cell receptor beta chains reported below all come from one sample, sequenced in a study of vaccination effects on CD4 cells after COVID-19. No antigens are known for them. Measured with immunoSEQ multiplex PCR; TCRdb has only the in-frame clones, and not every one. The sample includes approximately 74,000 clones, 77% of them seen just once. The ViraFEST assay expanded antigen-specific CD4+ T cells with viral peptide pools before sequencing. An approximately 10-day culture period preceded the isolation of CD4+ T cells. All study participants received two doses of BNT162b2 or mRNA-1273 vaccine. Sequencing was performed on CD4+ T cells from PBMCs cultured with HCoV-OC43 spike peptides, taken after COVID-19 vaccination. Subset of the sample: HCoV-OC43 spike overlapping peptide pool stimulation. The receptors here all came from a human donor who received a COVID-19 vaccine.

The V call is TRBV9, the J call TRBJ1-3, with TRBD1 matching over 10 bases. This CDR3 contains 18 residues. V lost 2 bases to trimming and J lost 3 bases; unmatched junction nucleotides: 11. Germline CDR1 and CDR2: SGDLS and YYNGEE. CDR3 nucleotides: TGTGCCAGCAGCGTGACAGGGGGCTGGGGGTATGTTGGAAACACCATATATTTT. This translates into CASSVTGGWGYVGNTIYF.

The chain combines TRBV3-1 (or the pseudogene TRBV3-2) with TRBJ1-1; D perhaps matches TRBD1 (6 bases). This CDR3 is built from 12 residues. V shed 6 bases and J shed 5 bases, with 10 bases lying between them. The germline gives CDR1 LGHDT, CDR2 YNNKEL (reference sequence). The CDR3 region has the DNA TGTGCCAGCAGGGGAGGGGGAACTGAAGCTTTCTTT. Translating it yields CASRGGGTEAFF.

This chain joins TRBV7-2 and TRBJ2-2; D is unclear. The CDR3 is 11 amino acids. Germline lookup yields CDR1 SGHTA and CDR2 FQGNSA. The V gene lost 5 bases and the J gene lost 2 bases, with 0 bases spanning the gap. The CDR3 here is CASSNTGELFF. CDR3 in DNA: TGTGCCAGCAGCAACACCGGGGAGCTGTTTTTT.

The chain joins TRBV18 to TRBJ1-1; TRBD1 matches at 10 bases. The CDR3 has 15 residues. From germline, CDR1 is KGHSH and CDR2 LQKENI. V lost 4 bases and J lost 1; bases outside the gene matches: 3. CDR3 nucleotides: TGTGCCAGCTCACGGGACAGGGGACGGAACACTGAAGCTTTCTTT. It codes for CASSRDRGRNTEAFF.

This chain uses TRBV28 with TRBJ1-1; tentatively, D is TRBD1 (6 bases). Looked up from germline, CDR1 is MDHEN and CDR2 is SYDVKM. This CDR3 region has 13 residues. The V gene lost 2 bases and the J gene lost 7 bases, with 11 bases spanning the gap. The CDR3 spells CASSLHRVSEAFF. The CDR3 DNA follows: TGTGCCAGCAGTTTACACAGGGTCAGTGAAGCTTTCTTT. The full variable domain, completed using reference TRBV28 and TRBJ1-1, is DVKVTQSSRYLVKRTGEKVFLECVQDMDHENMFWYRQDPGLGLRLIYFSYDVKMKEKGDIPEGYSVSREKKERFSLILESASTNQTSMYLCASSLHRVSEAFFGQGTRLTVV.

This clone came up a few times. V is TRBV18 and J is TRBJ2-1; D possibly corresponds to TRBD2 (7 bases). Germline values: CDR1 KGHSH, CDR2 LQKENI. Trimming took off 4 bases at V and 10 bases at J, with 26 bases between the two ends. This CDR3 spans 17 amino acids. This chain's CDR3 is CASSRLGGGGPGEEQFF. CDR3 nucleotide sequence: TGTGCCAGCTCACGACTGGGGGGCGGGGGCCCCGGTGAGGAGCAGTTCTTC.

CDR3 coding DNA: TGTGCCAGCAGTCCACTAGCGGGGGTCCAAGAGACCCAGTACTTC. Its translation: CASSPLAGVQETQYF. The J gene is TRBJ2-5, the V gene TRBV2; TRBD2 matches at 11 bases. The CDR3 has 15 amino acids. Germline values: CDR1 SNHLY, CDR2 FYNNEI. V gave up 5 bases and J gave up 1 base; unmatched junction bases: 3.

V usage is TRBV29-1 and J usage is TRBJ2-5; maybe TRBD1 (5 bases). The CDR3 has 13 amino acids. Trimming removed 6 bases at V and 1 base at J, with 12 bases between. Germline V gene sequence: CDR1 SQVTM, CDR2 ANQGSEA. The CDR3 here is CSVQTASQETQYF. The CDR3 region has the DNA TGCAGCGTACAGACAGCGTCCCAAGAGACCCAGTACTTC.

The chain is built from TRBV19 and TRBJ2-5; D remains ambiguous. Germline lookup yields CDR1 LNHDA and CDR2 SQIVND (reference sequence). This CDR3 is built from 13 residues. The ends were cut back, 8 bases at V and 1 base at J, with 11 bases in the middle. The CDR3 sequence: CASSKQFQETQYF. The CDR3 nucleotides read TGTGCCAGTTCAAAGCAGTTCCAAGAGACCCAGTACTTC.

The chain uses TRBV6-5 and TRBJ1-3, with D unclear. The CDR3 length is 15 residues. The germline CDR1 and CDR2 sequences are MNHEY and SVGAGI. With 7 bases removed from V and 1 base from J, the gap between germline ends came to 14 bases. The CDR3 DNA sequence: TGTGCCAGCATAGAAGGGAGTTCTTCTGGAAACACCATATATTTT. As protein: CASIEGSSSGNTIYF.

The rearrangement links TRBV3-1 (or the pseudogene TRBV3-2) to TRBJ1-3; D is undetermined. Between the trimmed V and J ends, which lost 3 bases and 4 bases, there was a span of 16 bases. The CDR3 runs 16 residues. CDR1 and CDR2 from the germline V gene are LGHDT and YNNKEL (reference sequence). The DNA of the CDR3 is TGTGCCAGCAGCCAGGGCGCTACGATGGGAGGAAACACCATATATTTT. This codes for CASSQGATMGGNTIYF.

The chain recombines TRBV10-2 with TRBJ1-2; TRBD1 aligns across 9 bases. The CDR3 sequence is 17 residues long. V was clipped by 4 bases and J by 1 base; unmatched bases: 10. Looked up from germline, CDR1 is WSHSY and CDR2 is SAAADI. CDR3 protein: CASSGYRPGQGNYGYTF. The CDR3 region has the DNA TGCGCCAGCAGTGGATATCGTCCGGGACAGGGTAACTATGGCTACACCTTC.

The chain joins TRBV6-5 to TRBJ1-1; a possible D gene is TRBD1 (5 bases). The CDR3 is made up of 13 amino acids. Trimming cost V 6 bases and J 3 bases, with 11 bases left between them. CDR1 is MNHEY and CDR2 is SVGAGI in the germline V gene. The CDR3 protein is CASSPGTYTEAFF. For the CDR3, the DNA is TGTGCCAGCAGCCCCGGGACTTACACTGAAGCTTTCTTT.

The J gene is TRBJ1-6, the V gene TRBV7-9; weak D call: TRBD1 (6 bases). Germline V gives CDR1 SEHNR, CDR2 FQNEAQ (reference sequence). The CDR3 covers 16 residues. V was clipped by 1 base and J by 7 bases, with 14 bases between them. The CDR3 sequence: CASSLGIGGQNSPLHF. The DNA of the CDR3 is TGTGCCAGCAGCTTAGGTATCGGGGGGCAAAATTCACCCCTCCACTTT.

The chain recombines TRBV18 with TRBJ2-1, with D hard to call. Between the trimmed V and J ends, which lost 1 base and 8 bases, there was a span of 15 bases. The germline CDR1 and CDR2 sequences are KGHSH and LQKENI. There are 15 residues in the CDR3. CDR3 nucleotides: TGTGCCAGCTCACCACTGTCAGATCCTATGGATGAGCAGTTCTTC. It yields the protein CASSPLSDPMDEQFF.

The chain carries TRBV10-3 and TRBJ2-3, with D hard to call. CDR3 length: 14 amino acids. Trimming stripped 3 bases from V and 4 bases from J, with 11 bases between. Germline V gene lookup returns CDR1 ENHRY and CDR2 SYGVKD. The CDR3 DNA is TGTGCCATCAGTGATAGTGTGACTTCAGATACGCAGTATTTT. It translates to CAISDSVTSDTQYF.

This clone is labeled medium-sized (0.01 to 0.1%). The rearrangement uses TRBV6-5 and TRBJ1-2; 7 bases map to TRBD1. The CDR3 covers 14 residues. Per germline, CDR1 MNHEY and CDR2 SVGAGI. V shed 6 bases and J 4 bases; nucleotides not matched to a gene: 8. The CDR3 DNA is TGTGCCAGCAGATCGACAGGGCAAGTCTATGGCTACACCTTC. This translates into CASRSTGQVYGYTF.

In its sample, this clone was seen once. The rearrangement links TRBV4-1 to TRBJ2-5; 11 bases map to TRBD1. The CDR3 contains 14 residues. Germline CDR1 MGHRA, CDR2 YSYEKL. The V segment lost 4 bases and the J segment 4 bases; nucleotides outside the gene matches: 2. The CDR3 nucleotides are TGCGCCAGCAGCCGGGGACAGGGGGGAGAGACCCAGTACTTC. Its protein product is CASSRGQGGETQYF.

The chain employs TRBV7-8 and TRBJ2-7; maybe TRBD1 (6 bases). Trimming removed 5 bases from V and 3 bases from J, with 11 bases in between. The CDR3 contains 13 residues. Germline lookup yields CDR1 SGHVS and CDR2 FQNEAQ. CDR3: CASSTEGGYEQYV. The DNA for the CDR3 is TGTGCCAGCAGCACCGAAGGGGGCTACGAGCAGTACGTC.

The chain recombines TRBV2 with TRBJ1-6, with D perhaps matching TRBD1 (5 bases). CDR3 length equals 14 residues. The germline gives CDR1 SNHLY, CDR2 FYNNEI. V lost 7 bases and J 0 bases, leaving 7 bases between the germline ends. The CDR3 nucleotides read TGTGCCAGCAAGGGGAACTCCTATAATTCACCCCTCCACTTT. It codes for CASKGNSYNSPLHF.

This clone was seen a few times. The chain joins TRBV6-6 to TRBJ2-1; unclear D gene. CDR3 length: 12 residues. The V gene lost 2 bases and the J gene lost 10 bases, with 9 bases spanning the gap. Germline V gene lookup returns CDR1 MNHNY and CDR2 SVGAGI (reference sequence). CDR3 bases: TGTGCCAGCAGTTACATGGTGGGGGAGCAGTTCTTC. Its protein is CASSYMVGEQFF.

The gene calls are TRBV5-1 and TRBJ2-3; 7 bases fit TRBD2. The CDR3 sequence is 14 residues long. Unmatched junction bases numbered 4, after V lost 2 bases and J lost 4 bases. Germline loops: CDR1 SGHRS, CDR2 YFSETQ. CDR3 sequence reads: CASSLTSAPDTQYF. The CDR3 nucleotides are TGCGCCAGCAGCTTAACTAGCGCCCCAGATACGCAGTATTTT.

The rearrangement links TRBV4-3 to TRBJ1-2, with a tentative D call TRBD1 (6 bases). Trimming cost V 0 bases and J 5 bases, with 16 bases left between them. This CDR3 is built from 16 residues. CDR1 and CDR2 (germline): LGHNA, YSLEER. This CDR3 reads CASSQDRRGRGYGYTF. Here the CDR3 DNA reads TGCGCCAGCAGCCAAGATAGGAGAGGCAGGGGATATGGCTACACCTTC.

The CDR3 sequence: CASSLLLDRGRETQYF. The CDR3, as DNA: TGCGCCAGCAGCTTGTTATTGGACAGGGGTAGGGAGACCCAGTACTTC. J is TRBJ2-5 and V is TRBV5-1, with 9 bases fitting TRBD1. V trimming: 1 base; J trimming: 5 bases; junction bases outside the gene matches: 9. This CDR3 region has 16 residues. CDR1 and CDR2 from the germline V gene are SGHRS and YFSETQ.

The V gene is TRBV5-1, the J gene TRBJ2-3; D perhaps matches TRBD1 (6 bases). The CDR3 has 15 amino acids. The V and J ends lost 0 bases and 0 bases respectively, with 8 bases between them. The germline V gene has CDR1 SGHRS and CDR2 YFSETQ. In DNA form, the CDR3 reads TGCGCCAGCAGCTTGGACAGGGCCAGCACAGATACGCAGTATTTT. Translated, it gives CASSLDRASTDTQYF.

This clone has just a few counts. The V gene is TRBV5-6, the J gene TRBJ1-5; D unclear. CDR1 is SGHDT, CDR2 YYEEEE, per germline. Trimming removed 2 bases at V and 1 base at J, with 7 bases between. This CDR3 contains 14 residues. CDR3 protein: CASSFLESNQPQHF. CDR3 coding DNA: TGTGCCAGCAGCTTCTTGGAGAGCAATCAGCCCCAGCATTTT.

The chain joins TRBV5-1 to TRBJ2-3; D not resolved. Trimming left V 5 bases short and J 2 bases short, with 12 bases between. Germline assignment: CDR1 SGHRS and CDR2 YFSETQ. This CDR3 contains 14 residues. The CDR3 loop is CASRTTTDTDTQYF. The CDR3 coding sequence is TGCGCCAGCAGAACGACAACCGACACAGATACGCAGTATTTT.

This clone has only one observation. This chain connects TRBV7-8 to TRBJ1-5; maybe TRBD1 (5 bases). Germline loops: CDR1 SGHVS, CDR2 FQNEAQ. The CDR3 length is 15 residues. V lost 4 bases and J 3 bases, leaving 13 bases between the germline ends. The CDR3 region is CASSSWQGINQPQHF. CDR3 nucleotides: TGTGCCAGCAGCTCGTGGCAGGGTATCAATCAGCCCCAGCATTTT.

This rearrangement joins TRBV5-5 to TRBJ1-5, with D perhaps TRBD1 (6 bases). The germline CDR1 and CDR2 sequences are SGHKS and YYEKEE (reference sequence). This CDR3 has 16 residues. V lost 2 bases, J lost 4 bases, and 16 bases lay in between. The CDR3 protein is CASSLSLGGRNQPQHF. CDR3 DNA: TGTGCCAGCAGCTTATCCCTAGGGGGAAGAAATCAGCCCCAGCATTTT.

The gene calls are TRBV9 and TRBJ2-2; 10 nucleotides match TRBD2. The germline V gene encodes CDR1 SGDLS and CDR2 YYNGEE. The CDR3 is 15 residues long. Trimming removed 4 bases from V and 6 bases from J; junction bases left unmatched: 6. The CDR3, as DNA: TGTGCCAGCAGCCTCTCAGCGGGGGGGCCCGGGGAGCTGTTTTTT. Translating gives CASSLSAGGPGELFF. Full variable domain (rest looked up from reference TRBV9 and TRBJ2-2): DSGVTQTPKHLITATGQRVTLRCSPRSGDLSVYWYQQSLDQGLQFLIQYYNGEERAKGNILERFSAQQFPDLHSELNLSSLELGDSALYFCASSLSAGGPGELFFGEGSRLTVL.

The rearrangement joins TRBV9 to TRBJ2-1; 7 bases agree with TRBD2. CDR1 and CDR2 (germline): SGDLS, YYNGEE. The CDR3 extends over 15 amino acids. V shed 0 bases and J 6 bases; nucleotides not matched to a gene: 6. As DNA, the CDR3 is TGTGCCAGCAGCGTAGGACTAGCCAACGTCAATGAGCAGTTCTTC. It codes for CASSVGLANVNEQFF.

J is TRBJ1-1 and V is TRBV27; D is perhaps TRBD1 (6 bases). CDR1 and CDR2 (germline): MNHEY, SMNVEV (reference sequence). CDR3 size: 14 residues. The V end lost 2 bases, the J end lost 1 base, and 8 bases lay between the germline ends. In DNA, the CDR3 is TGTGCCAGCAGTTTACGGGGGCAGAACACTGAAGCTTTCTTT. It specifies CASSLRGQNTEAFF.